The sequence of this T cell receptor (beta chain) was determined in a study of blood T cell repertoires in COVID-19 (dated by TCRdb to 2018 to 2020). Regarding the complete study: Samples covering the acute and convalescent phases of COVID-19 were provided by collaborators in the United States, Italy and Spain. The material from the prospective study consisted of cDNA or gDNA derived from T cells, B-cell-depleted T cells, or PBMCs. The dataset comprised deeply sampled blood TCRbeta repertoires from subjects exposed to, actively infected with, or recovered from COVID-19. A freely available public database, intended as a resource for researchers studying the immune response to SARS-CoV-2, is where the repertoires were released. Samples were obtained from the ongoing ImmuneRACE study (first 160 participants) and from 1,000 to 1,500 subjects provided by 6 global collaborators. Nearly every sample came with metadata listing a de-identified subject ID, COVID-19 status, age in years and sex. Where available, HLA class I and class II types were obtained from metadata supplied by the sample provider rather than from assay-based typing. What the authors observed across the whole study: The amount of clinical and demographic metadata varied by source and participant and was provided uncurated.

As for this clone: Which antigen it targets is not known. No qualities accompany the bases; no much larger clone lies one base away.

In the prospective study, participants were roughly 18 to 90 years old, resided in 24 geographic areas of the United States, and were enrolled through a virtual design. In the prospective study, cohorts were assigned on the basis of participant-reported clinical history obtained from a screening survey and a study questionnaire. Recovered participants in ImmuneRACE Cohort 3 were defined as having two consecutive negative NP/OP PCR tests, clearance from a healthcare professional, or resolution of symptoms. Mobile phlebotomists in the prospective study collected whole blood, serum and a nasopharyngeal or oropharyngeal swab from every participant. Prospective study participants could optionally give additional blood draws and questionnaires over an approximately two-month period. Before DNA extraction, prospective study blood samples were shipped either frozen or at room temperature. The germline V end is reduced by 3 bases and the J end by 5 bases; junction bases left unmatched: 8. From the germline V gene (reference sequence), CDR1 is LNHDA and CDR2 is SQIVND. The CDR3, from cysteine to phenylalanine, totals 15 residues. Solely the CDR3 DNA is kept, with 45 bases framed from the first base.

TCRbeta CDR3 regions were amplified from genomic DNA using the immunoSEQ Assay, a bias-controlled multiplex PCR. On the authors' methods: The number of nucleated cells in each sample was estimated from the amplification of reference gene primers within the assay. To quantify the absolute abundance of each unique TCRbeta CDR3 rearrangement, sequence reads were collapsed and filtered. For each sample, productive Simpson clonality was calculated by taking the square root of Simpson's diversity index across productive rearrangements. TCRdb took this table from immuneACCESS and kept in-frame rearrangements with V and J called. Such tables lack part of the clones; where checked against another copy, unresolved V genes explain under half of the gap, and the rest is unexplained. The DNA was the basis for D and trimming; V, J and clone size are from that table. This sample comprises a few hundred thousand clones, approximately 85% of them detected only once. The top ten constitute over 2% of the sample.

The rearrangement joined TRBV19 to TRBJ1-2; the junction holds 8 bases that match TRBD1. The sample was PBMCs or T cells enriched from blood (not recorded which). This clonotype originated in a man aged 30-40 years who had recovered from COVID-19. The CDR3 in this case is CASSIPGQGLYGYTF. The DNA is TGTGCCAGTAGTATCCCCGGACAGGGCTTATATGGCTACACCTTC.